These 11 T cell receptor beta chains originate from one sample sequenced in a study of blood T cell repertoires in COVID-19. Here immunoSEQ multiplex PCR was the method, and the copy in TCRdb shows in-frame clones only, minus some. The table lists 79,000 or so clones, 75% to 90% of them singletons. The sample taken for sequencing was peripheral blood. Every receptor here comes from a human donor in a cohort sampled during active COVID-19.

The chain carries TRBV6-5 and TRBJ2-7; 11 nucleotides match TRBD1. CDR3 length: 13 amino acids. From germline, CDR1 is MNHEY and CDR2 SVGAGI. Trimming took 8 bases from V and 3 from J; bases not matched to a gene: 3. CDR3 in amino acids: CASWTGGFYEQYF. The CDR3 DNA is TGTGCCAGCTGGACAGGGGGCTTCTACGAGCAGTACTTC.

V is TRBV12-3 or TRBV12-4 and J is TRBJ1-1; 8 nucleotides agree with TRBD1. V lost 6 bases, J lost 10 bases, and 4 bases stayed unmatched. This CDR3 is built from 11 residues. The CDR3 is CASSTGGVAFF. In nucleotides, the CDR3 is TGTGCCAGCAGCACAGGGGGGGTAGCTTTCTTT.

The chain employs TRBV12-3 or TRBV12-4 and TRBJ1-2; D gene unclear. V was cut by 4 bases and J by 7 bases, with 13 bases left in between. The CDR3 is made up of 13 amino acids. The chain's CDR3 is CASSSPGRVGYTF. The CDR3 coding sequence is TGTGCCAGCAGTTCTCCGGGGAGGGTTGGCTACACCTTC.

This clone is medium-sized by share. This chain links TRBV2 with TRBJ2-6, with TRBD1 as a possible D gene (6 bases). The CDR3 has 19 residues. Germline CDR1 reads SNHLY; CDR2 reads FYNNEI. V was cut by 4 bases and J by 0 bases, with 19 bases left in between. The CDR3 region is CASSALGQTSLSGANVLTF. The CDR3 bases are TGTGCCAGCAGTGCCCTAGGACAGACGAGTCTCTCTGGGGCCAACGTCCTGACTTTC.

The count of this clone is one. The chain is built from TRBV5-4 and TRBJ1-1; D not resolved. The CDR3 runs to 12 residues. With 4 bases removed from V and 4 bases from J, the gap between germline ends came to 8 bases. Germline V gene data show CDR1 as SGHNT and CDR2 as YYREEE (reference sequence). CDR3 DNA sequence: TGTGCCAGCAGCGGATCGGGCACTGAAGCTTTCTTT. Protein sequence: CASSGSGTEAFF.

J is TRBJ1-1 and V is TRBV28; no reliable D call. Per germline, CDR1 MDHEN and CDR2 SYDVKM. The V end was cut by 5 bases, the J end by 1 base, with 14 bases between. This CDR3 is built from 15 residues. CDR3 loop: CASSPSRPGNTEAFF. The CDR3, as DNA: TGTGCCAGCAGTCCCAGCCGCCCGGGGAACACTGAAGCTTTCTTT.

The chain joins TRBV2 to TRBJ2-6; D is undetermined. From germline, CDR1 is SNHLY and CDR2 FYNNEI. Trimming removed 1 base from V and 3 bases from J, with 10 bases in between. The CDR3 length is 16 residues. The CDR3 reads CASSEVVQVGANVLTF. CDR3 nucleotides: TGTGCCAGCAGTGAAGTGGTCCAGGTTGGGGCCAACGTCCTGACTTTC.

This clone was observed once. This rearrangement joins TRBV4-3 to TRBJ1-4; TRBD1 might be the D (5 bases). Trimming took off 1 base at V and 8 bases at J, with 11 bases between the two ends. This CDR3 contains 14 residues. CDR1 is LGHNA, CDR2 YSLEER, per germline. CDR3 nucleotide sequence: TGCGCCAGCAGCCAAGGGCAGGGTGGGGAAAAACTGTTTTTT. Its translation: CASSQGQGGEKLFF.

The chain joins TRBV7-2 to TRBJ2-1, with D tentatively TRBD2 (6 bases). The V and J ends lost 5 bases and 8 bases respectively, with 19 bases between them. The V gene's germline CDR1 is SGHTA and CDR2 FQGNSA. This CDR3 spans 15 amino acids. CDR3: CASSPFPRGRDEQFF. The CDR3 DNA follows: TGTGCCAGCAGCCCATTCCCCCGGGGGAGAGATGAGCAGTTCTTC.

This sequence joins TRBV5-1 and TRBJ2-7; 10 nucleotides match TRBD2. The CDR3 has 17 residues. The germline CDR1 and CDR2 sequences are SGHRS and YFSETQ. V was pared by 0 bases and J by 4 bases, with 10 bases of the junction left unmatched. The CDR3 bases are TGCGCCAGCAGCTTGGCCCGCGCTAGCGGGGGATATTACGAGCAGTACTTC. This codes for CASSLARASGGYYEQYF.

The chain has TRBV6-4 and TRBJ2-3; 9 bases fit TRBD2. The CDR3 totals 15 residues. Germline CDR1 is MRHNA and CDR2 is SNTAGT. V shed 5 bases and J 9 bases; nucleotides not matched to a gene: 12. In DNA, the CDR3 is TGTGCCAGCAGTCCCAAAGCGGGGGGCCCCCAGACGCAGTATTTT. Its translation: CASSPKAGGPQTQYF.